The 9 T cell receptor beta chains below all came from one sample that was sequenced in a study of cytomegalovirus exposure and HLA in healthy donors. Both 60 Vbeta primers and 13 Jbeta primers went into the PCR. Some clones are missing from TCRdb's copy, which holds only in-frame ones; the method was immunoSEQ multiplex PCR. The sample has around 150,000 clones, about 76% seen once. The sequenced sample was PBMCs. These receptors came from a woman in her thirties or forties in good health and CMV-seropositive.

This clone has only one observation. This chain links TRBV6-1 with TRBJ1-2; 7 positions match TRBD1. Losses at the gene ends were 7 bases for V and 3 bases for J; bases not matched to a gene: 5. The CDR3 contains 13 residues. CDR1 and CDR2 (germline): MNHNS, SASEGT. As DNA, the CDR3 is TGTGCCAGCACGCTTACAGGGGACTATGGCTACACCTTC. Residues: CASTLTGDYGYTF.

This clone came up many times. The chain links TRBV29-1 to TRBJ1-1; 8 positions match TRBD1. The length of the CDR3 is 13 residues. V lost 6 bases to trimming and J lost 2 bases; unmatched junction nucleotides: 5. Germline assignment: CDR1 SQVTM and CDR2 ANQGSEA. CDR3 amino acids: CSVMDRDNTEAFF. The CDR3 DNA reads as TGCAGCGTGATGGACAGGGATAACACTGAAGCTTTCTTT.

The chain joins TRBV9 to TRBJ1-4; 8 bases agree with TRBD1. V shed 0 bases and J 2 bases; nucleotides not matched to a gene: 6. The CDR3 is made up of 17 amino acids. CDR1 and CDR2 from the germline V gene are SGDLS and YYNGEE. The CDR3 loop reads CASSVAAGGPTNEKLFF. The CDR3 DNA reads as TGTGCCAGCAGCGTAGCCGCAGGGGGCCCCACTAATGAAAAACTGTTTTTT.

V and J are TRBV7-2 and TRBJ1-1; unclear D gene. This CDR3 is 16 amino acids long. Trimming stripped 2 bases from V and 0 bases from J, with 13 bases between. Germline CDR1 SGHTA, CDR2 FQGNSA. The CDR3 region is CASSLRGEEMNTEAFF. In DNA, the CDR3 is TGTGCCAGCAGCTTAAGAGGAGAAGAAATGAACACTGAAGCTTTCTTT.

The chain recombines TRBV2 with TRBJ2-7; 8 nucleotides match TRBD2. Per germline, CDR1 SNHLY and CDR2 FYNNEI. There are 14 residues in the CDR3. J gave up 1 base and V 7 bases, and 6 bases lay outside the gene matches. In DNA, the CDR3 is TGTGCCAGCAATCCACTAGCGGATTCCTACGAGCAGTACTTC. Protein sequence: CASNPLADSYEQYF.

The chain has TRBV20-1 and TRBJ1-1; D is undetermined. This CDR3 spans 11 amino acids. In germline, CDR1 is DFQATT, CDR2 SNEGSKA (reference sequence). V lost 4 bases to trimming and J lost 1 base, with 4 bases between them. The CDR3: CSANRNTEAFF. The DNA for the CDR3 is TGCAGTGCTAACAGGAACACTGAAGCTTTCTTT.

The chain combines TRBV4-3 with TRBJ1-1, with D perhaps TRBD1 (6 bases). Germline loops: CDR1 LGHNA, CDR2 YSLEER. V was trimmed by 0 bases and J by 1 base, leaving 9 bases between them. The CDR3 is 15 amino acids. The CDR3 loop is CASSQEGTRNTEAFF. The CDR3 region has the DNA TGCGCCAGCAGCCAAGAAGGGACACGGAACACTGAAGCTTTCTTT.

This chain joins TRBV10-2 and TRBJ1-5; 8 nucleotides match TRBD1. The J segment lost 5 bases and the V segment lost 7 bases, leaving 7 bases of the junction unmatched. The CDR3 runs to 14 residues. The germline V gene has CDR1 WSHSY and CDR2 SAAADI. CDR3 region: CASTGQGRDQPQHF. CDR3 bases: TGCGCCAGCACCGGACAGGGTCGGGATCAGCCCCAGCATTTT.

In this sample, this clone turned up once. The gene calls are TRBV28 and TRBJ1-5; weak D call: TRBD1 (6 bases). V lost 8 bases to trimming and J lost 6 bases, with 14 bases between them. Germline-derived CDR1 and CDR2 are MDHEN and SYDVKM. This CDR3 spans 13 amino acids. The CDR3 loop is CASSQGSFQPQHF. In DNA, the CDR3 is TGTGCCAGCTCACAGGGTTCTTTTCAGCCCCAGCATTTT.